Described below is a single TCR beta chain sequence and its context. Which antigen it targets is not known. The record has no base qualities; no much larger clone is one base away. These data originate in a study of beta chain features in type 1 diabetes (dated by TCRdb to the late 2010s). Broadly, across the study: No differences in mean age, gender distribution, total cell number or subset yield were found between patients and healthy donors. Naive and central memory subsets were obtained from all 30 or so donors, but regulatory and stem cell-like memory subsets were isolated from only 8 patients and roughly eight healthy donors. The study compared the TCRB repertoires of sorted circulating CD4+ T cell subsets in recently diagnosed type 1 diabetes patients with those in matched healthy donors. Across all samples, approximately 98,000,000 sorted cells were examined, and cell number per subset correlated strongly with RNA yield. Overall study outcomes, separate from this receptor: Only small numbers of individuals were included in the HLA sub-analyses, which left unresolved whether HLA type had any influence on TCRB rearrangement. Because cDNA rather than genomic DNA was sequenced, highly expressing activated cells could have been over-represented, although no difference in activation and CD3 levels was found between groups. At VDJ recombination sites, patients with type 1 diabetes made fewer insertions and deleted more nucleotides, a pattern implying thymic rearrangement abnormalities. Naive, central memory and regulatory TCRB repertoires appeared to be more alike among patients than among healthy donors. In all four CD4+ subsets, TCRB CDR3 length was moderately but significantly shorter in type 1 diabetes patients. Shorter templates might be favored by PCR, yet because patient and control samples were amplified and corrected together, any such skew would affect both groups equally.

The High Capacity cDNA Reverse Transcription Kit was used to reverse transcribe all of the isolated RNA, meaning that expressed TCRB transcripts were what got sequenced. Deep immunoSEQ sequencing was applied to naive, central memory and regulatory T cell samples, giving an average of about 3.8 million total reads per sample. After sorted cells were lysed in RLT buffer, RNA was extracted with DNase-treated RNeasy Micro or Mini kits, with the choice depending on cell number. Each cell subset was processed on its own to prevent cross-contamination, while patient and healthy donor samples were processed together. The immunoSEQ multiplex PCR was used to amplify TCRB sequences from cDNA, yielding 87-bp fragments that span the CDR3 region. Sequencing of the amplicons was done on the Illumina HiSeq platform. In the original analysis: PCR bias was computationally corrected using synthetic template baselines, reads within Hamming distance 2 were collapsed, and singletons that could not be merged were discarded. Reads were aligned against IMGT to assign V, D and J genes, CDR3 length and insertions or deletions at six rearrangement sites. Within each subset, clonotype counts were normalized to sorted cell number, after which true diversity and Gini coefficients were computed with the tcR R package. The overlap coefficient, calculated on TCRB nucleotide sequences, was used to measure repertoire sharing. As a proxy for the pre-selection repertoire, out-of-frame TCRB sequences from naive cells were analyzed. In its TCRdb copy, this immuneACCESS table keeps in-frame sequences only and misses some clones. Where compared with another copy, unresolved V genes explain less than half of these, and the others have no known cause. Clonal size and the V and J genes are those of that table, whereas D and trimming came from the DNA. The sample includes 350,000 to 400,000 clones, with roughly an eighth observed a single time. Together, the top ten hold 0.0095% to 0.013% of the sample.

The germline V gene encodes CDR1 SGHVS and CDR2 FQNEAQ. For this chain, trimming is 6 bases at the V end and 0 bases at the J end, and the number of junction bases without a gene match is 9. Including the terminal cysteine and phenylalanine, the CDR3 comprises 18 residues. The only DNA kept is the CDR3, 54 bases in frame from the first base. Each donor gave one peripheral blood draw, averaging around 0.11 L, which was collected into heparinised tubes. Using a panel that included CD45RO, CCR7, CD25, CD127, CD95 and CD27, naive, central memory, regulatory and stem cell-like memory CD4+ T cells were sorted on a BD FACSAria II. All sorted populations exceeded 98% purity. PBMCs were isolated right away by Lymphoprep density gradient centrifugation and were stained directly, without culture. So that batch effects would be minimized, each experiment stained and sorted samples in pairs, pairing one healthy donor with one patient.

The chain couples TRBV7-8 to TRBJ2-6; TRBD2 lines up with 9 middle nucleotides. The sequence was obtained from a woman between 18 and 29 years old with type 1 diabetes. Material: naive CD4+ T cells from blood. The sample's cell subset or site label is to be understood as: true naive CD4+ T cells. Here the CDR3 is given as CASRMILAGVSGANVLTF. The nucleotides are TGTGCCAGCAGGATGATACTAGCGGGCGTCTCTGGGGCCAACGTCCTGACTTTC.